This T cell receptor (beta chain) was sequenced for a study of blood T cell repertoires in COVID-19 (dated by TCRdb to 2019 to 2021). In the study overall: Samples from collaborators originated in the United States, Italy and Spain and spanned both the acute and convalescent phases of COVID-19. The prospective study material was composed of cDNA or gDNA derived from T cells, B-cell-depleted T cells, or PBMCs. Subjects who had been exposed to COVID-19, were actively infected with it, or had recovered from it provided the deeply sampled blood TCRbeta repertoires that made up the dataset. A freely available public database, intended as a resource for researchers studying the immune response to SARS-CoV-2, is where the repertoires were released. The samples were drawn from two sources: the first 160 participants of the ongoing ImmuneRACE study, and 1,254 subjects contributed by 6 global collaborators. A de-identified subject ID, COVID-19 status, age in years and sex were almost always included in the sample metadata. Where available, HLA class I and class II types were taken from metadata supplied by the sample provider and were not determined by assay-based typing.

The immunoSEQ Assay, a bias-controlled multiplex PCR, was used to amplify TCRbeta CDR3 regions from genomic DNA. Concerning the study's data processing: Within the assay, amplification of reference gene primers was used to estimate how many nucleated cells each sample contained. To quantify the absolute abundance of each unique TCRbeta CDR3 rearrangement, sequence reads were collapsed and filtered. For each sample, productive Simpson clonality was calculated by taking the square root of Simpson's diversity index across productive rearrangements. TCRdb stores this immuneACCESS table with in-frame sequences only. Part of the clones is absent; in the studies checked, under half of the shortfall reflects unresolved V genes, and no reason is known for the rest. V, J and clone size reflect that table, while D and trimming were determined from the DNA. Counted in this sample were a few hundred thousand clones; approximately 88% of them appeared once. The ten largest clonotypes hold 2.5% to 4% of the sample.

Sequences MNHEY (CDR1) and SVGEGT (CDR2) are obtained from the germline V gene. V sheds 2 bases and J sheds 3 bases, leaving 8 bases between their ends. The CDR3 runs 13 amino acids, cysteine and valine included. Of the read, only the CDR3 DNA is kept; its 39 bases are in frame from base 1. Participants in the prospective study were aged roughly 18 to 100 years, lived in about two dozen United States geographic areas, and enrolled through a virtual design. Cohort assignment in the prospective study relied on participant-reported clinical history from a screening survey and a study questionnaire. Exposed participants had been in contact with someone with a PCR-confirmed or clinician-diagnosed COVID-19 case within 2 weeks of study entry. In the prospective study, mobile phlebotomists collected whole blood, serum and a nasopharyngeal or oropharyngeal swab from each participant. Over an approximately 2-month period, participants in the prospective study had the option of providing additional blood draws and questionnaires. Before DNA extraction, prospective study blood samples were shipped either frozen or at room temperature.

To note about this clone: Its target antigen remains unknown. Base quality data are lacking; no much larger clone is found one base away.

The full study reports these points: Clinical and demographic metadata were provided uncurated, with the amount varying by source and participant.

This clonotype was sampled from a middle-aged woman who had been exposed to COVID-19. Material for sequencing was PBMCs or T cells enriched from blood (not recorded which). The sequence links TRBV6-2 or TRBV6-3 to TRBJ2-7, with TRBD2 perhaps the D gene, on 6 matching bases. The CDR3 region reads CASSYRGLYEQYV. The DNA sequence is TGTGCCAGCAGTTACCGGGGACTCTACGAGCAGTACGTC.